This is a list of T cell receptor beta chains from one sample in a study of response to subunit inactivated influenza vaccine. MiXCR was run by TCRdb on the RT-PCR reads, yielding one entry per CDR3 protein. The sample includes over 650,000 distinct CDR3 sequences, under 20% seen only once; the top ten take approximately 11%. Specimen: PBMCs from blood, collected roughly 5 days after vaccination. The receptors here all came from a man aged 45 to 65 who received an inactivated influenza vaccine. CDR3s include the opening cysteine and the closing phenylalanine or tryptophan. The D gene is left open where the match is weak. A row's size may be missing; if present it is once, few, many or a size class.

v_call: TRBV9
d_call: TRBD2
cdr3_length: 15
j_call: TRBJ2-7
clone_size: NA
cdr3_nt: TGTGCCAGCAGCGTAGGTGCGGGAGGGGTTTACGAGCAGTACTTC
cdr3_aa: CASSVGAGGVYEQYF

v_call: TRBV12-3/TRBV12-4
d_call: NA
cdr3_length: 15
j_call: TRBJ2-1
clone_size: few
cdr3_nt: TGTGCCAGCAGCTCGACCAACTCTAGGTACAATGAGCAGTTCTTC
cdr3_aa: CASSSTNSRYNEQFF

v_call: TRBV29-1
d_call: NA
cdr3_length: 12
j_call: TRBJ2-5
clone_size: many
cdr3_nt: TGCAGCGTTTGGGGGATTCAAGAGACCCAGTACTTC
cdr3_aa: CSVWGIQETQYF

v_call: TRBV25-1
d_call: NA
cdr3_length: 15
j_call: TRBJ2-5
clone_size: NA
cdr3_nt: TGTGCCAGCAGTGAGACTAAGAACGTGGGGGAGACCCAGTACTTC
cdr3_aa: CASSETKNVGETQYF

v_call: TRBV5-1
d_call: NA
cdr3_length: 15
j_call: TRBJ2-7
clone_size: NA
cdr3_nt: TGCGCCAGCAGCAGTCCCGATAACGGGCGCTACGAGCAGTACTTC
cdr3_aa: CASSSPDNGRYEQYF

v_call: TRBV27
d_call: NA
cdr3_length: 14
j_call: TRBJ1-5
clone_size: few
cdr3_nt: TGTGCCAGCAGTTTTGAGGGGGAGAATCAGCCCCAGCATTTT
cdr3_aa: CASSFEGENQPQHF

v_call: TRBV20-1
d_call: TRBD2
cdr3_length: 15
j_call: TRBJ2-3
clone_size: NA
cdr3_nt: TGCAGTGCAACCAAACTAGCGGAGCACGGAGATACGCAGTATTTT
cdr3_aa: CSATKLAEHGDTQYF

v_call: TRBV7-3
d_call: NA
cdr3_length: 16
j_call: TRBJ2-3
clone_size: NA
cdr3_nt: TGTGCCAGCAGTTTGACGAGCGGATCACCCACAGATACGCAGTATTTT
cdr3_aa: CASSLTSGSPTDTQYF

v_call: TRBV7-9
d_call: TRBD1
cdr3_length: 16
j_call: TRBJ2-5
clone_size: NA
cdr3_nt: TGTGCCAGCAGCCCTCGGGACAGGGGTTTCCAAGAGACCCAGTACTTC
cdr3_aa: CASSPRDRGFQETQYF

v_call: TRBV10-3
d_call: TRBD2
cdr3_length: 16
j_call: TRBJ2-1
clone_size: NA
cdr3_nt: TGTGCCATCAGTGCGATAATAAAAAGCGGGATAAATGAGCAGTTCTTC
cdr3_aa: CAISAIIKSGINEQFF

v_call: TRBV10-3
d_call: NA
cdr3_length: 12
j_call: TRBJ1-1
clone_size: NA
cdr3_nt: TGTGCCATCAGTACGGCCAACACTGAAGCTTTCTTT
cdr3_aa: CAISTANTEAFF

v_call: TRBV25-1
d_call: TRBD2
cdr3_length: 17
j_call: TRBJ2-1
clone_size: few
cdr3_nt: TGTGCCAGCAGTGAATTCAGCGGGAAGAGCTCCTACAATGAGCAGTTCTTC
cdr3_aa: CASSEFSGKSSYNEQFF

v_call: TRBV12-3/TRBV12-4
d_call: TRBD2
cdr3_length: 17
j_call: TRBJ2-1
clone_size: NA
cdr3_nt: TGTGCCAGCAGTTTAGCGGTTGGGACTAGCGGGAGTAATGAGCAGTTCTTC
cdr3_aa: CASSLAVGTSGSNEQFF

v_call: TRBV25-1
d_call: TRBD1
cdr3_length: 17
j_call: TRBJ1-3
clone_size: few
cdr3_nt: TGTGCCAGCAGTGAACTCCTGGGACAGGGGGCAGGAAACACCATATATTTT
cdr3_aa: CASSELLGQGAGNTIYF

v_call: TRBV20-1
d_call: NA
cdr3_length: 13
j_call: TRBJ1-5
clone_size: few
cdr3_nt: TGCAGTGCTAGTCTGGTTGTCAATCAGCCCCAGCATTTT
cdr3_aa: CSASLVVNQPQHF

v_call: TRBV11-2
d_call: TRBD2
cdr3_length: 18
j_call: TRBJ2-3
clone_size: NA
cdr3_nt: TGTGCCAGCAGCTTAGGTAGTAGGACTAGCGGATTCACAGATACGCAGTATTTT
cdr3_aa: CASSLGSRTSGFTDTQYF

v_call: TRBV20-1
d_call: NA
cdr3_length: 13
j_call: TRBJ2-7
clone_size: NA
cdr3_nt: TGCAGTGCTAGAGTCGGGGGACGGGGGGAGCAGTACTTC
cdr3_aa: CSARVGGRGEQYF

v_call: TRBV28
d_call: TRBD1
cdr3_length: 15
j_call: TRBJ1-5
clone_size: few
cdr3_nt: TGTGCCAGCAGTTCCTCCGGGACAGGGAATCAGCCCCAGCATTTT
cdr3_aa: CASSSSGTGNQPQHF

v_call: TRBV9
d_call: TRBD1
cdr3_length: 15
j_call: TRBJ2-7
clone_size: NA
cdr3_nt: TGTGCCAGCAGCGCAGGACAGGGGTCGACCTACGAGCAGTACTTC
cdr3_aa: CASSAGQGSTYEQYF

v_call: TRBV12-3/TRBV12-4
d_call: TRBD2
cdr3_length: 14
j_call: TRBJ2-4
clone_size: few
cdr3_nt: TGTGCCAGCAGATGGGCCCTGGGAGGGGACATTCAGTACTTC
cdr3_aa: CASRWALGGDIQYF

v_call: TRBV10-3
d_call: NA
cdr3_length: 16
j_call: TRBJ2-1
clone_size: few
cdr3_nt: TGTGCCATCAGTGAGCGACTAGGGAGCTCCTACAATGAGCAGTTCTTC
cdr3_aa: CAISERLGSSYNEQFF

v_call: TRBV7-2
d_call: TRBD2
cdr3_length: 13
j_call: TRBJ2-3
clone_size: many
cdr3_nt: TGTGCCAGCAGCCTGGGGAGGGCAGATACGCAGTATTTT
cdr3_aa: CASSLGRADTQYF

v_call: TRBV6-1
d_call: NA
cdr3_length: 13
j_call: TRBJ2-7
clone_size: NA
cdr3_nt: TGTGCCAGCACGACTGCATTAAGATACGAGCAGTACTTC
cdr3_aa: CASTTALRYEQYF

v_call: TRBV12-3/TRBV12-4
d_call: NA
cdr3_length: 13
j_call: TRBJ2-5
clone_size: many
cdr3_nt: TGTGCCAGCAGCCCGACCGGGGTGGAGACCCAGTACTTC
cdr3_aa: CASSPTGVETQYF

v_call: TRBV12-3/TRBV12-4
d_call: NA
cdr3_length: 13
j_call: TRBJ1-4
clone_size: NA
cdr3_nt: TGTGCCAGTCGTAAAAGCCAGGATGAAAAACTGTTTTTT
cdr3_aa: CASRKSQDEKLFF

v_call: TRBV20-1
d_call: TRBD2
cdr3_length: 16
j_call: TRBJ2-2
clone_size: NA
cdr3_nt: TGCAGTGCTAGTGGTGGACTAGCGGGAGGTACCGGGGAGCTGTTTTTT
cdr3_aa: CSASGGLAGGTGELFF

v_call: TRBV6-5
d_call: NA
cdr3_length: 16
j_call: TRBJ2-7
clone_size: few
cdr3_nt: TGTGCCAGCAGTTACACCTCGGGGACCCAGATCAACGAGCAGTACTTC
cdr3_aa: CASSYTSGTQINEQYF

v_call: TRBV6-2/TRBV6-3
d_call: NA
cdr3_length: 16
j_call: TRBJ2-6
clone_size: NA
cdr3_nt: TGTGCCAGCAGTTACTCGTGGGGCTCTGGGGCCAACGTCCTGACTTTC
cdr3_aa: CASSYSWGSGANVLTF

v_call: TRBV4-2
d_call: NA
cdr3_length: 17
j_call: TRBJ2-3
clone_size: few
cdr3_nt: TGTGCCAGCAGACCGTGGTTGCAGGGGAGAATCACAGATACGCAGTATTTT
cdr3_aa: CASRPWLQGRITDTQYF

v_call: TRBV3-1
d_call: TRBD1
cdr3_length: 19
j_call: TRBJ1-6
clone_size: NA
cdr3_nt: TGTGCCAGCAGCCAAACAGGAGGGGACAGGAGCTCCTATAATTCACCCCTCCACTTT
cdr3_aa: CASSQTGGDRSSYNSPLHF

v_call: TRBV7-2
d_call: NA
cdr3_length: 14
j_call: TRBJ2-7
clone_size: NA
cdr3_nt: TGTGCCAGCAGCTTGTACAGGGACGCCTTCGAGCAGTACTTC
cdr3_aa: CASSLYRDAFEQYF

v_call: TRBV10-3
d_call: NA
cdr3_length: 14
j_call: TRBJ2-4
clone_size: NA
cdr3_nt: TGTGCCATCAGTGCTAGTTTAGCCAAAAACATTCAGTACTTC
cdr3_aa: CAISASLAKNIQYF

v_call: TRBV6-5
d_call: TRBD2
cdr3_length: 15
j_call: TRBJ2-1
clone_size: few
cdr3_nt: TGTGCCAGCAGTTACTTCGCGGGGGGGTACAATGAGCAGTTCTTC
cdr3_aa: CASSYFAGGYNEQFF

v_call: TRBV12-3/TRBV12-4
d_call: TRBD2
cdr3_length: 11
j_call: TRBJ2-7
clone_size: many
cdr3_nt: TGTGCCAGCGGGACTAGCTACGAGCAGTACTTC
cdr3_aa: CASGTSYEQYF

v_call: TRBV7-9
d_call: TRBD1
cdr3_length: 15
j_call: TRBJ2-7
clone_size: NA
cdr3_nt: TGTGCCAGCAGCTTATATAGGGGACAGGGAGTCGAGCAGTACTTC
cdr3_aa: CASSLYRGQGVEQYF

v_call: TRBV29-1
d_call: TRBD1
cdr3_length: 13
j_call: TRBJ1-1
clone_size: many
cdr3_nt: TGCAGCGTCCGGACAGGGATGAACACTGAAGCTTTCTTT
cdr3_aa: CSVRTGMNTEAFF

v_call: TRBV5-1
d_call: NA
cdr3_length: 16
j_call: TRBJ2-4
clone_size: NA
cdr3_nt: TGCGCCAGCAGCCTAGGGGGTCTTCTAGCCAAAAACATTCAGTACTTC
cdr3_aa: CASSLGGLLAKNIQYF

v_call: TRBV18
d_call: TRBD1
cdr3_length: 16
j_call: TRBJ1-6
clone_size: NA
cdr3_nt: TGTGCCAGCTCACCACCGGCAGGGGGCTATAATTCACCCCTCCACTTT
cdr3_aa: CASSPPAGGYNSPLHF

v_call: TRBV28
d_call: NA
cdr3_length: 12
j_call: TRBJ2-7
clone_size: NA
cdr3_nt: TGTGCCAGCAGTTTGCAGGAGGACGAGCAGTACTTC
cdr3_aa: CASSLQEDEQYF

v_call: TRBV7-9
d_call: TRBD1
cdr3_length: 14
j_call: TRBJ2-3
clone_size: NA
cdr3_nt: TGTGCCAGCAGGCTAGGGGGCTCCGAAGATACGCAGTATTTT
cdr3_aa: CASRLGGSEDTQYF